The 9 T cell receptor beta chains listed next were all sequenced from one sample in a study of blood T cell repertoires in COVID-19 (dated by TCRdb to 2020 to 2021). The method behind the library was the immunoSEQ multiplex PCR assay. TCRdb mirrors the immuneACCESS table, restricted to in-frame sequences. Some clones are absent from its copies; in checked studies, under half trace to an unresolved V gene, and the reason for the others is unknown. Counted in this sample were about 230,000 clones; roughly 84% of them appeared once. The ten largest account for 2% to 2.5% of the sample. The sample consisted of peripheral blood. The source is a middle-aged man who had recovered from COVID-19.

The chain combines TRBV19 with TRBJ2-2; 7 bases map to TRBD1. Trimming at V came to 5 bases and at J to 2 bases, leaving 8 bases not matched to a gene. CDR1 LNHDA and CDR2 SQIVND come from the germline V gene (reference sequence). The CDR3 is 16 residues long. The CDR3 here is CASSAGQVKNTGELFF. The CDR3 DNA sequence: TGTGCCAGTAGTGCTGGACAGGTCAAAAACACCGGGGAGCTGTTTTTT.

The chain links TRBV7-9 to TRBJ1-2, with D possibly TRBD1 on 6 matching bases. The CDR3 length is 15 residues. Trimming cost V 5 bases and J 5 bases, with 18 bases left between them. The germline V gene encodes CDR1 SEHNR and CDR2 FQNEAQ (reference sequence). The CDR3 coding sequence is TGTGCCAGCAGCACCGACAGGTCCGGGGTTTATGGCTACACCTTC. Protein sequence: CASSTDRSGVYGYTF.

The chain recombines TRBV6-2 or TRBV6-3 with TRBJ2-5, with TRBD2 matching 14 bases. This CDR3 comprises 18 residues. The junction had 10 bases not matched to a gene; V was cut back by 6 bases and J by 1 base. CDR1 and CDR2 (germline): MNHEY, SVGEGT. The CDR3 coding sequence is TGTGCCAGCAGCCCGACTAGCGGGGGGGTGTATCTCCAAGAGACCCAGTACTTC. Translation gives CASSPTSGGVYLQETQYF.

There are a few counts of this clone. The genes are TRBV7-8 and TRBJ1-3; 9 nucleotides match TRBD1. CDR1 is SGHVS and CDR2 is FQNEAQ in the germline V gene. After removal of 4 bases from V and 4 bases from J, the junction contained 11 bases not matched to a gene. This CDR3 contains 17 residues. CDR3 nucleotides: TGTGCCAGCAGCTCCTTAGACAGGGGGTTATCAGGAAACACCATATATTTT. Its protein product is CASSSLDRGLSGNTIYF.

The DNA of the CDR3 is TGCGCCAGCAGCTTGGCAGGGACAGGGGGCGCAGATACGCAGTATTTT. This sequence encodes CASSLAGTGGADTQYF. The rearrangement joins TRBV5-1 to TRBJ2-3; TRBD1 matches 12 bases. The CDR3 has 16 residues. Germline V gives CDR1 SGHRS, CDR2 YFSETQ. J was trimmed by 4 bases and V by 0 bases; bases with no gene match: 3.

The chain is built from TRBV19 and TRBJ1-2; 7 nucleotides match TRBD1. This CDR3 has 13 amino acids. Germline CDR1 LNHDA, CDR2 SQIVND (reference sequence). V shed 5 bases, J shed 8 bases, and the junction held 8 bases outside the gene matches. The CDR3, as DNA: TGTGCCAGTAGTGACAGGGATTCGGGCGGCTACACCTTC. Residues: CASSDRDSGGYTF.

This rearrangement joins TRBV5-1 to TRBJ2-7, with a possible D match to TRBD2 (5 bases). The V end was cut by 6 bases, the J end by 3 bases, with 16 bases between. Germline V gene data show CDR1 as SGHRS and CDR2 as YFSETQ. This CDR3 has 14 amino acids. DNA of the CDR3: TGCGCCAGCACCTTAACGCCTCGGGACTACGAGCAGTACTTC. This encodes CASTLTPRDYEQYF.

This clone occurred once. The chain couples TRBV10-3 to TRBJ2-2, with 9 bases aligning to TRBD2. Germline trimming cut 4 bases from V and 4 bases from J; bases unmatched to any gene: 7. CDR3 length: 16 amino acids. Germline CDR1 ENHRY, CDR2 SYGVKD. The chain's CDR3 is CAISAIAGESTGELFF. The CDR3 nucleotides read TGTGCCATCAGTGCTATAGCGGGAGAGAGCACCGGGGAGCTGTTTTTT.

The gene calls are TRBV7-9 and TRBJ1-1, with 10 bases fitting TRBD1. The CDR3 spans 17 residues. The germline V gene has CDR1 SEHNR and CDR2 FQNEAQ (reference sequence). J gave up 4 bases and V 5 bases, and 13 bases lay outside the gene matches. CDR3 bases: TGTGCCAGCAGCGCTCGACGGACAGGGGGTTTGGGCACTGAAGCTTTCTTT. Amino acid sequence: CASSARRTGGLGTEAFF. The full variable domain, its missing parts supplied by reference TRBV7-9 and TRBJ1-1, is DTGVSQNPRHKITKRGQNVTFRCDPISEHNRLYWYRQTLGQGPEFLTYFQNEAQLEKSRLLSDRFSAERPKGSFSTLEIQRTEQGDSAMYLCASSARRTGGLGTEAFFGQGTRLTVV.